This T cell receptor (beta chain) was sequenced in a study of CD8 T cells in Susac syndrome. Whole-study results and caveats: Acknowledgment was made by the study that its TCR sequencing and HLA analysis involved a relatively small number of individuals.

The ends lost 11 bases at V and 3 bases at J; junction bases unmatched: 12. The CDR3 sequence is 14 residues long. Germline CDR1 is SEHNR and CDR2 is FQNEAQ (reference sequence). Comment on this clonotype: Antigen: not known.

Random hexamers served to reverse transcribe roughly 0.5 to 1 ug RNA. Each CDR3 protein gets one entry after TCRdb re-called the immunoSEQ multiplex PCR reads with MiXCR. Found here are roughly 200,000 distinct CDR3 sequences, over 85% of them singletons; the top ten hold 0.08% to 0.11%. This TCR came from a human donor in good health. The chain carries TRBV7-9 and TRBJ1-2, with TRBD1 matching over 7 bases. The sequencing sample was made of CD4+ T cells from PBMCs. CDR3 residues: CAAGSAGTDYGYTF. The CDR3 nucleotides are TGTGCCGCGGGGTCTGCCGGGACAGACTATGGCTACACCTTC.